This TCR beta chain is drawn from a study of beta chain features in type 1 diabetes. Expressed TCRB transcripts were sequenced because the entire RNA isolate underwent reverse transcription. Assay: immunoSEQ multiplex PCR; the TCRdb copy retains only in-frame clones and omits some. The data show around 500,000 clones, with around 10% seen just once and around 0.05% held by the top ten. The ends lost 4 bases at V and 2 bases at J; junction bases unmatched: 2. The CDR3 extends over 14 amino acids. Germline CDR1 reads SGHTA; CDR2 reads FQGTGA. Study-wide results and limits: A cDNA-based sequencing approach could over-represent cells with high TCR expression.

About this clone itself: The antigen remains unidentified.

Via CD45RO/CCR7/CD25/CD127/CD95/CD27, cells of the CD4+ naive, central memory, regulatory and stem cell-like memory subsets were sorted. Sample: naive CD4+ T cells from blood. The chain links TRBV7-3 to TRBJ1-1; 9 bases map to TRBD1. This receptor was obtained from a woman under 30 in good health. CDR3 sequence: CASSSGQGNTEAFF. CDR3 sequence (DNA): TGTGCCAGCAGCTCGGGACAGGGAAACACTGAAGCTTTCTTT.